One sample yielded the 15 T cell receptor beta chains listed below, sequenced in a study of blood T cell repertoires in COVID-19. Measured with immunoSEQ multiplex PCR; TCRdb has only the in-frame clones, and not every one. The sample lists 130,000 to 150,000 clones, around 83% seen once, with more than 4.5% in the top ten. Sequenced: PBMCs or T cells enriched from blood (not recorded which). Receptors originate from a woman aged 45-59 years who had been exposed to COVID-19.

The V gene is TRBV5-1, the J gene TRBJ1-1; D might be TRBD1 (5 bases). V lost 6 bases and J 5 bases, leaving 11 bases between the germline ends. CDR3 length equals 12 residues. The germline CDR1 and CDR2 sequences are SGHRS and YFSETQ. The CDR3 DNA sequence: TGCGCCAGCACCAGGGAGGGGACTGAAGCTTTCTTT. It specifies CASTREGTEAFF.

V is TRBV5-6 and J is TRBJ2-5; the D is unclear. CDR1 SGHDT and CDR2 YYEEEE come from the germline V gene. Trimming shortened V by 2 bases and J by 2 bases, and 10 bases separated the two germline ends. The CDR3 runs 14 residues. CDR3 sequence reads: CASSFYDSQETQYF. CDR3 nucleotides: TGTGCCAGCAGCTTTTATGATAGTCAAGAGACCCAGTACTTC.

This clone was counted once. CDR3 DNA sequence: TGTGCCAGCAGTGACGTCAACAGGGGCAATCAGCCCCAGCATTTT. Translated: CASSDVNRGNQPQHF. The V gene is TRBV2, the J gene TRBJ1-5, with D tentatively TRBD1 (6 bases). The CDR3 runs 15 residues. Trimming shortened V by 3 bases and J by 2 bases, and 11 bases separated the two germline ends. Germline assignment: CDR1 SNHLY and CDR2 FYNNEI.

The rearrangement joins TRBV9 to TRBJ2-3, with 8 bases identical to TRBD2. V was pared by 6 bases and J by 4 bases, with 19 bases of the junction left unmatched. CDR3 length equals 18 residues. CDR1 SGDLS and CDR2 YYNGEE come from the germline V gene. CDR3 residues: CASKGRLAPHNPADTQYF. CDR3 nucleotides: TGTGCCAGCAAGGGCAGACTAGCGCCTCATAATCCCGCAGATACGCAGTATTTT.

This clone appeared once. The V gene is TRBV4-3, the J gene TRBJ2-5; 9 bases are shared with TRBD2. This CDR3 is 14 amino acids long. The germline V gene encodes CDR1 LGHNA and CDR2 YSLEER. V trimming: 4 bases; J trimming: 3 bases; junction bases outside the gene matches: 3. In nucleotides, the CDR3 is TGCGCCAGCAGCCCGGGACTAGCAGAAGAGACCCAGTACTTC. This codes for CASSPGLAEETQYF.

The rearrangement links TRBV19 to TRBJ2-7; D might be TRBD1 (6 bases). Germline V gene lookup returns CDR1 LNHDA and CDR2 SQIVND (reference sequence). The CDR3 contains 14 residues. V was shortened by 5 bases and J by 2 bases, with 13 bases between the two germline ends. For the CDR3, the DNA is TGTGCCAGTAGTCCCAGGGGAAGAGCCTACGAGCAGTACTTC. It encodes CASSPRGRAYEQYF. Using reference TRBV19 and TRBJ2-7 for the parts outside the CDR3, the full variable domain is DGGITQSPKYLFRKEGQNVTLSCEQNLNHDAMYWYRQDPGQGLRLIYYSQIVNDFQKGDIAEGYSVSREKKESFPLTVTSAQKNPTAFYLCASSPRGRAYEQYFGPGTRLTVT.

The V call is TRBV19, the J call TRBJ2-5; 10 positions match TRBD2. Germline loops: CDR1 LNHDA, CDR2 SQIVND (reference sequence). The CDR3 is 15 amino acids. Unmatched junction bases numbered 6, after V lost 6 bases and J lost 2 bases. The CDR3 loop reads CASSRTSGVQETQYF. CDR3 nucleotide sequence: TGTGCCAGTAGCCGGACTAGCGGAGTGCAAGAGACCCAGTACTTC.

The chain recombines TRBV5-1 with TRBJ1-5, with D uncertain. The CDR3 has 15 amino acids. CDR1 is SGHRS and CDR2 is YFSETQ in the germline V gene. With 0 bases removed from V and 3 bases from J, the gap between germline ends came to 10 bases. In DNA, the CDR3 is TGCGCCAGCAGCTTGGACAGTAATAACAATCAGCCCCAGCATTTT. Translating gives CASSLDSNNNQPQHF.

The chain joins TRBV6-1 to TRBJ1-1; D is uncertain. The germline gives CDR1 MNHNS, CDR2 SASEGT. V was pared by 2 bases and J by 7 bases, with 11 bases between. CDR3 length: 13 amino acids. CDR3 sequence reads: CASSEMSPGEAFF. CDR3 sequence (DNA): TGTGCCAGCAGTGAAATGTCGCCCGGTGAAGCTTTCTTT.

V and J are TRBV14 and TRBJ2-2; 8 nucleotides align to TRBD2. The V and J ends lost 0 bases and 5 bases, in that order; junction bases with no gene match: 8. The CDR3 spans 17 residues. CDR1 and CDR2 from the germline V gene are SGHDN and FVKESK. Here the CDR3 DNA reads TGTGCCAGCAGCCAAGACGGGGGACTAGGAGAGACCGGGGAGCTGTTTTTT. Amino acids: CASSQDGGLGETGELFF.

The genes are TRBV19 and TRBJ1-2; tentatively, D is TRBD1 (5 bases). Between the trimmed V and J ends, which lost 7 bases and 2 bases, there was a span of 17 bases. This CDR3 region has 15 residues. CDR1 and CDR2 from the germline V gene are LNHDA and SQIVND (reference sequence). The DNA for the CDR3 is TGTGCCAGTACCCCGGTTGGGGGGGAGAACTATGGCTACACCTTC. It is translated as CASTPVGGENYGYTF.

CDR3 sequence reads: CASSPRGDTQYF. Written as DNA, the CDR3 is TGTGCCAGTAGTCCCAGGGGAGATACGCAGTATTTT. The chain carries TRBV19 and TRBJ2-3, with D possibly being TRBD1 (6 bases). With 5 bases removed from V and 5 bases from J, the gap between germline ends came to 8 bases. Germline V gene sequence: CDR1 LNHDA, CDR2 SQIVND (reference sequence). The CDR3 contains 12 residues. Drawing the rest from reference TRBV19 and TRBJ2-3, the complete variable domain is DGGITQSPKYLFRKEGQNVTLSCEQNLNHDAMYWYRQDPGQGLRLIYYSQIVNDFQKGDIAEGYSVSREKKESFPLTVTSAQKNPTAFYLCASSPRGDTQYFGPGTRLTVL.

The chain links TRBV19 to TRBJ1-4; a possible D gene is TRBD1 (6 bases). Trimming removed 7 bases from V and 4 bases from J, with 13 bases in between. Germline CDR1 is LNHDA and CDR2 is SQIVND (reference sequence). This CDR3 has 14 amino acids. CDR3 sequence: CASTRTVYNEKLFF. The CDR3 DNA sequence: TGTGCCAGTACCAGGACAGTTTATAATGAAAAACTGTTTTTT.

The chain is built from TRBV5-4 and TRBJ2-5, with D maybe TRBD2 (6 bases). Trimming stripped 5 bases from V and 3 bases from J, with 14 bases between. The CDR3 runs to 14 residues. Looked up from germline, CDR1 is SGHNT and CDR2 is YYREEE (reference sequence). The DNA for the CDR3 is TGTGCCAGCAGTGGGACTCCCAGAGAAGAGACCCAGTACTTC. Its protein is CASSGTPREETQYF.

This chain links TRBV5-4 with TRBJ2-1; 8 nucleotides line up with TRBD2. The germline CDR1 and CDR2 sequences are SGHNT and YYREEE (reference sequence). CDR3 length: 15 amino acids. The trim removed 1 base at V and 5 bases at J, leaving 5 bases unmatched. The DNA of the CDR3 is TGTGCCAGCAGCTTGCCGGGACTAGGCAACAATGAGCAGTTCTTC. Translation gives CASSLPGLGNNEQFF. The full variable domain, completed using reference TRBV5-4 and TRBJ2-1, is ETGVTQSPTHLIKTRGQQVTLRCSSQSGHNTVSWYQQALGQGPQFIFQYYREEENGRGNFPPRFSGLQFPNYSSELNVNALELDDSALYLCASSLPGLGNNEQFFGPGTRLTVL.